Shown below are 14 T cell receptor beta chains from a single sample sequenced in a study of graft-versus-host responses after intestinal transplantation. Assay: immunoSEQ multiplex PCR; the TCRdb copy retains only in-frame clones and omits some. The data hold some 24,000 clones, with roughly 85% observed a single time. The source was PBMCs, collected around 460 days after intestinal transplant. The receptors originated from a human patient who received an intestinal transplant, so some T cells may come from the graft donor.

This clone has only one observation. The chain couples TRBV7-9 to TRBJ1-1; the D is unclear. CDR3 size: 12 residues. The germline V and J ends were trimmed by 3 bases and 6 bases, with 8 bases remaining between them. Germline values: CDR1 SEHNR, CDR2 FQNEAQ (reference sequence). The CDR3 nucleotides are TGTGCCAGCAGCTTCAGTGGGCCTGAAGCTTTCTTT. Translating it yields CASSFSGPEAFF. The full variable domain, completed using reference TRBV7-9 and TRBJ1-1, is DTGVSQNPRHKITKRGQNVTFRCDPISEHNRLYWYRQTLGQGPEFLTYFQNEAQLEKSRLLSDRFSAERPKGSFSTLEIQRTEQGDSAMYLCASSFSGPEAFFGQGTRLTVV.

The count of this clone is one. The genes are TRBV6-6 and TRBJ1-5; D gene uncertain. Germline lookup yields CDR1 MNHNY and CDR2 SVGAGI (reference sequence). The CDR3 runs to 13 residues. Trimming took 5 bases from V and 4 from J, leaving 9 bases between them. The CDR3 spells CASSDRANQPQHF. DNA for the CDR3: TGTGCCAGCAGTGACCGGGCTAATCAGCCCCAGCATTTT.

V and J are TRBV30 and TRBJ2-6; the D is unclear. The germline gives CDR1 GTSNPN, CDR2 SVGIG (reference sequence). There are 12 residues in the CDR3. The CDR3 reads CGLDSGANVLTF. CDR3 in DNA: TGTGGATTAGACTCTGGGGCCAACGTCCTGACTTTC. The whole variable domain, filled in from reference TRBV30 and TRBJ2-6, reads SQTIHQWPATLVQPVGSPLSLECTVEGTSNPNLYWYRQAAGRGLQLLFYSVGIGQISSEVPQNLSASRPQDRQFILSSKKLLLSDSGFYLCGLDSGANVLTFGAGSRLTVL.

This chain uses TRBV2 with TRBJ1-2; perhaps TRBD1 as D (6 bases). V was shortened by 4 bases and J by 2 bases, with 11 bases between the two germline ends. Per germline, CDR1 SNHLY and CDR2 FYNNEI. This CDR3 has 14 residues. The CDR3 loop is CASSGQESNYGYTF. In DNA, the CDR3 is TGTGCCAGCAGTGGACAGGAATCGAACTATGGCTACACCTTC.

This chain uses TRBV11-2 with TRBJ2-7; 9 positions match TRBD1. CDR3 length equals 17 residues. The germline CDR1 and CDR2 sequences are SGHAT and FQNNGV. Trimming cost V 0 bases and J 1 base; bases outside gene matches: 7. CDR3 nucleotide sequence: TGTGCCAGCAGCTTAGAATCCCCGGGGACAGGGTCCTACGAGCAGTACTTC. Protein sequence: CASSLESPGTGSYEQYF.

The V call is TRBV5-5, the J call TRBJ1-2; D gene uncertain. CDR3 length equals 13 residues. V dropped 5 bases and J dropped 5 bases, with 13 bases sitting between them. Germline assignment: CDR1 SGHKS and CDR2 YYEKEE (reference sequence). CDR3 loop: CASSSDGSYGYTF. DNA for the CDR3: TGTGCCAGCAGTTCCGACGGAAGTTATGGCTACACCTTC.

J is TRBJ2-6 and V is TRBV7-3; TRBD1 agrees at 9 bases. V was pared by 5 bases and J by 0 bases, with 8 bases of the junction left unmatched. The CDR3 spans 18 residues. Germline CDR1 SGHTA, CDR2 FQGTGA. In DNA, the CDR3 is TGTGCCAGCAGCCGCACAGGGGGCGCAGACTCTGGGGCCAACGTCCTGACTTTC. This translates into CASSRTGGADSGANVLTF.

The chain combines TRBV6-6 with TRBJ2-7; 8 nucleotides align to TRBD1. The CDR3 totals 12 residues. The germline V gene encodes CDR1 MNHNY and CDR2 SVGAGI (reference sequence). The junction had 2 bases not matched to a gene; V was cut back by 4 bases and J by 6 bases. This CDR3 is CASSFGTGEQYF. CDR3 bases: TGTGCCAGCAGTTTCGGGACAGGCGAGCAGTACTTC.

The J gene is TRBJ1-4, the V gene TRBV7-8; D ambiguous. Germline loops: CDR1 SGHVS, CDR2 FQNEAQ. V gave up 1 base and J gave up 1 base, with 10 bases separating them. The CDR3 has 16 amino acids. The CDR3: CASSLGSGVTNEKLFF. The CDR3 DNA reads as TGTGCCAGCAGCTTAGGTTCAGGAGTAACTAATGAAAAACTGTTTTTT. The full variable domain, rest sourced from reference TRBV7-8 and TRBJ1-4, is GAGVSQSPRYKVAKRGQDVALRCDPISGHVSLFWYQQALGQGPEFLTYFQNEAQLDKSGLPSDRFFAERPEGSVSTLKIQRTQQEDSAVYLCASSLGSGVTNEKLFFGSGTQLSVL.

This rearrangement joins TRBV9 to TRBJ2-3, with TRBD2 matching 9 bases. With 2 bases clipped from V and 4 bases from J, the junction kept 8 bases outside the gene matches. This CDR3 region has 16 residues. Germline V gene lookup returns CDR1 SGDLS and CDR2 YYNGEE. The CDR3 region is CASSVSAGGPADTQYF. The CDR3 DNA reads as TGTGCCAGCAGCGTGTCTGCGGGAGGGCCTGCAGATACGCAGTATTTT.

This chain links TRBV5-1 with TRBJ2-7, with 11 bases lining up with TRBD1. In germline, CDR1 is SGHRS, CDR2 YFSETQ. CDR3 size: 14 residues. J was trimmed by 7 bases and V by 3 bases; bases with no gene match: 6. The CDR3 DNA sequence: TGCGCCAGCAGCTCCGGACAGGGGGCTAAGGAGCAGTACTTC. Protein: CASSSGQGAKEQYF.

The chain employs TRBV9 and TRBJ2-1; D tentatively fits TRBD1 or TRBD2 (6 bases each). The ends were cut back, 3 bases at V and 8 bases at J, with 21 bases in the middle. Germline V gene lookup returns CDR1 SGDLS and CDR2 YYNGEE. This CDR3 spans 16 amino acids. The CDR3 protein is CASSANSGGRSDEQFF. The DNA for the CDR3 is TGTGCCAGCAGCGCGAATTCTGGGGGGCGGTCGGATGAGCAGTTCTTC. Looking up the rest from reference TRBV9 and TRBJ2-1 gives the full variable domain: DSGVTQTPKHLITATGQRVTLRCSPRSGDLSVYWYQQSLDQGLQFLIQYYNGEERAKGNILERFSAQQFPDLHSELNLSSLELGDSALYFCASSANSGGRSDEQFFGPGTRLTVL.

This clone was found once. This chain links TRBV30 with TRBJ1-1; no reliable D call. The germline CDR1 and CDR2 sequences are GTSNPN and SVGIG (reference sequence). This CDR3 contains 11 residues. V lost 0 bases to trimming and J lost 11 bases, with 10 bases between them. For the CDR3, the DNA is TGTGCCTGGAGTGTACCTCCCGGGGCTTTCTTT. It encodes CAWSVPPGAFF.

This chain connects TRBV6-5 to TRBJ1-4; D is possibly TRBD1 (5 bases). Trimming pared 2 bases from V and 8 bases from J, leaving 12 bases between. Germline assignment: CDR1 MNHEY and CDR2 SVGAGI. The CDR3 covers 14 residues. CDR3 sequence reads: CASSYEAGREKLFF. The CDR3 coding sequence is TGTGCCAGCAGTTACGAGGCAGGGAGGGAAAAACTGTTTTTT.